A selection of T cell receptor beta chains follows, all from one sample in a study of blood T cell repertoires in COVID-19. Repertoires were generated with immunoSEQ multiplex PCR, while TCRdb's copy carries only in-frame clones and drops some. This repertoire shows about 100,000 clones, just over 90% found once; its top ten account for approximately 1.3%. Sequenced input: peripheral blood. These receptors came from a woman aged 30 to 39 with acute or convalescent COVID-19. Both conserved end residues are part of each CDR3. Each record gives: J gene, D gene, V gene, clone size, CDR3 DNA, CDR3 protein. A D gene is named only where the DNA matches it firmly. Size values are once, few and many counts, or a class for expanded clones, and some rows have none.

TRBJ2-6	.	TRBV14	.	TGTGCCAGCAGCCCTCGTGGAGGGGCGGGTGGGGCCAACGTCCTGACTTTC	CASSPRGGAGGANVLTF
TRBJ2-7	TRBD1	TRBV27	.	TGTGCCAGCAGATCACAGGGGGCGCGCGAGCAGTACTTC	CASRSQGAREQYF
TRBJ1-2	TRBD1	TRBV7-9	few	TGTGCCAGCAGCTACGACAGGGGTCCTAACTATGGCTACACCTTC	CASSYDRGPNYGYTF
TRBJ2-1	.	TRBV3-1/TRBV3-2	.	TGTGCCAGCGACCCGGGACAAGGCTACAATGAGCAGTTCTTC	CASDPGQGYNEQFF
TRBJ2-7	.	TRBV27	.	TGTGCCAGCAGTACCGGGAGTGGCGGAAACTACGAGCAGTACTTC	CASSTGSGGNYEQYF
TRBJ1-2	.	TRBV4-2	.	TGTGCCAGCACCCCAGACACAGTGAACTATGGCTACACCTTC	CASTPDTVNYGYTF
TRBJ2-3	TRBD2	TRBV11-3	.	TGTGCCAGCAGCGTGGGACTAGCAGACACAGATACGCAGTATTTT	CASSVGLADTDTQYF
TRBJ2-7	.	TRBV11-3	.	TGTGCCAGCATGAGCTCCTACGAGCAGTACTTC	CASMSSYEQYF
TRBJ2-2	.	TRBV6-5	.	TGTGCCAGCAGTTACCGCGGTCGCGGGGAGCTGTTTTTT	CASSYRGRGELFF
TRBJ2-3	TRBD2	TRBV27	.	TGTGCCAGCAGTAAAAAGACTAGCGGGAAGGTGCTAGATACGCAGTATTTT	CASSKKTSGKVLDTQYF
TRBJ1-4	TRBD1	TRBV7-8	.	TGTGCCAGCAGCCGAGGGGGACAGCCGAATGAAAAACTGTTTTTT	CASSRGGQPNEKLFF
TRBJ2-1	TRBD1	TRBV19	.	TGTGCCAGTTCAAGCAGGGGGTCCTACAATGAGCAGTTCTTC	CASSSRGSYNEQFF
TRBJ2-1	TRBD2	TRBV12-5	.	TGTGCTAGTGGTTCCTCACTAGCGGGGGACAATGAGCAGTTCTTC	CASGSSLAGDNEQFF
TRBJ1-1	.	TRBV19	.	TGTGCCACCGCAGGGTTTTCGAACACTGAAGCTTTCTTT	CATAGFSNTEAFF
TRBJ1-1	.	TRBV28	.	TGTGCCAGCAGACCCTCCACCCCGAGGGCCACTGAAGCTTTCTTT	CASRPSTPRATEAFF
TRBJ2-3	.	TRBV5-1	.	TGCGCCAGCAGCTTCGGGTTTAGCCTGAACACAGATACGCAGTATTTT	CASSFGFSLNTDTQYF
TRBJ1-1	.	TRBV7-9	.	TGTGCCAGCAGCTTAGGACTCGGGAACACTGAAGCTTTCTTT	CASSLGLGNTEAFF
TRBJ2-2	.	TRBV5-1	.	TGCGCCAGCACCCAAACAGGGACCGGGGAGCTGTTTTTT	CASTQTGTGELFF
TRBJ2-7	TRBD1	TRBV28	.	TGTGCCAGCAGTTTTCGACAGGGAACCTACGAGCAGTACTTC	CASSFRQGTYEQYF
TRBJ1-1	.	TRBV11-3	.	TGTGCCAGCAGCTCCGAAACCGGGACAATTTACATGAACACTGAAGCTTTCTTT	CASSSETGTIYMNTEAFF
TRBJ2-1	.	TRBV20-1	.	TGCAGTGCTAGCTCCGTCAATGAGCAGTTCTTC	CSASSVNEQFF
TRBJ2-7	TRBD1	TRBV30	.	TGTGCCTGGAGCGGGACAGGGTATAAGTCCTACGAGCAGTACTTC	CAWSGTGYKSYEQYF
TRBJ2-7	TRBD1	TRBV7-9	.	TGTGCCAGCAGCTCTTACCCGGGACAGGGGAGCAACGAGCAGTACTTC	CASSSYPGQGSNEQYF
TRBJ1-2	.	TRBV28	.	TGTGCCAGCAGTTTTCTCGCGGCCGACCGTGTTAACTATGGCTACACCTTC	CASSFLAADRVNYGYTF
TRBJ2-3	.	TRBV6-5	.	TGTGCCAGCAGTTCTAGCACAGATACGCAGTATTTT	CASSSSTDTQYF
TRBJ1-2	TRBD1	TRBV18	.	TGTGCCAGCTCACGACAAACGGGACAGGGAGGAGGCTACACCTTC	CASSRQTGQGGGYTF
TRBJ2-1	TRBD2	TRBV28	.	TGTGCCAGTTACGATACTAGCGGGAGTCACTACAATGAGCAGTTCTTC	CASYDTSGSHYNEQFF
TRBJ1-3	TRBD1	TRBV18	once	TGTGCCAGCTGCGACAGGGGAAATGGAAACACCATATATTTT	CASCDRGNGNTIYF
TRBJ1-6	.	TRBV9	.	TGTGCCAGCAGCGTATCGGGGGGAGCCGGATCACCCCTCCACTTT	CASSVSGGAGSPLHF
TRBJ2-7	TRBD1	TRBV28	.	TGTGCCAGCAGTTTATACTACAGGGGCTCCTACGAGCAGTACTTC	CASSLYYRGSYEQYF
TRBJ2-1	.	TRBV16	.	TGTGCCAGCAGCCAGGGGCAGAACAATGAGCAGTTCTTC	CASSQGQNNEQFF
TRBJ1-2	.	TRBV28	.	TGTGCCAGCAGTCTCCCATCCTACCCAACTAACTATGGCTACACCTTC	CASSLPSYPTNYGYTF
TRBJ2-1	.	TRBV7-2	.	TGTGCCAGCAGCCGTAGCGGTAGGAACAATGAGCAGTTCTTC	CASSRSGRNNEQFF
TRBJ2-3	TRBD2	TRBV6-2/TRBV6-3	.	TGTGCCAGCAGTTCGGAGCGGGGGAGGACAGATACGCAGTATTTT	CASSSERGRTDTQYF
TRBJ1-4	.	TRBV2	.	TGTGCCAGCAGTGAAGGACAGTCGTTGAAACTGTTTTTT	CASSEGQSLKLFF
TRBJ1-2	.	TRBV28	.	TGTGCCAGCAGTCCCGGTGCAGCGGCTGGCTACACCTTC	CASSPGAAAGYTF
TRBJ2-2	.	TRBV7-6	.	TGTGCCAGCAGCTATACGAGTCAGAACACCGGGGAGCTGTTTTTT	CASSYTSQNTGELFF
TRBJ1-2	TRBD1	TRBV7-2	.	TGTGCCAGCAGCACCGGACAGGCCTATGGCTACACCTTC	CASSTGQAYGYTF
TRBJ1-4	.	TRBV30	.	TGTGCCTGGGGCCGGGGCCGGGGGATTGAAAAACTGTTTTTT	CAWGRGRGIEKLFF